This TCR beta chain stems from a study of beta chain features in type 1 diabetes. Study findings and constraints: Shortening of TCRB CDR3s, moderate but significant, appeared in all four CD4+ subsets of Type 1 diabetes patients. A potential influence of HLA type upon TCRB rearrangement remained unresolved herein. VDJ junctions from patients with type 1 diabetes contained fewer insertions and more deletions.

The sample holds a few counts of this clone. What it binds is not known. The study reverse transcribed the entire isolated RNA, so it sequenced expressed TCRB transcripts. Read counts averaged approximately 3.5 million for samples of naive, central memory and regulatory T cells. TCRdb's table, derived via immunoSEQ multiplex PCR, lists solely in-frame clones and lacks some. This sample has around 260,000 clones, with roughly 24% found just once. From germline, CDR1 is SEHNR and CDR2 FQNEAQ (reference sequence). After removal of 5 bases from V and 2 bases from J, the junction contained 18 bases not matched to a gene. CDR3 size: 19 residues.

The TCR was taken from a woman in her twenties or thirties with type 1 diabetes. The sample comprised naive CD4+ T cells from blood. V and J are TRBV7-9 and TRBJ2-3, with 8 positions matching TRBD2. CDR3 protein: CASSPRGGGRSEITDTQYF. For the CDR3, the DNA is TGTGCCAGCAGCCCGCGAGGCGGCGGGAGGTCCGAGATCACAGATACGCAGTATTTT. The full variable domain, with the rest looked up from reference TRBV7-9 and TRBJ2-3, is DTGVSQNPRHKITKRGQNVTFRCDPISEHNRLYWYRQTLGQGPEFLTYFQNEAQLEKSRLLSDRFSAERPKGSFSTLEIQRTEQGDSAMYLCASSPRGGGRSEITDTQYFGPGTRLTVL.